This record concerns one T cell receptor beta chain sequence. Total RNA and DNA came together from approximately 20-30 mg of bulk tissue without cell sorting. The sample originates from a study of tumor-infiltrating lymphocytes in primary liver carcinoma. Starting from approximately 470 ng of total RNA, TCR beta cDNA was produced with a primer in the constant region. Three nested multiplex PCR rounds, a slightly modified ARM-PCR method, built the TCR beta libraries. MiXCR was run by TCRdb on the multiplex PCR reads, yielding one entry per CDR3 protein. The sample yields roughly 120,000 distinct CDR3 sequences, approximately 71% seen once. Sequencing was performed on tumor-adjacent normal liver tissue. The receptor comes from a woman aged 55 to 70 with primary liver carcinoma and hepatitis B virus infection.

CDR3 in DNA: TGTGCCAGCAACCACGGGGCCAGACGCGCGGGGGACGAGCAGTACTTC. This sequence encodes CASNHGARRAGDEQYF. The chain is built from TRBV4-2 and TRBJ2-7; 7 bases are shared with TRBD2. The CDR3 runs to 16 residues. Trimming took 7 bases from V and 5 from J; bases not matched to a gene: 17. The V gene's germline CDR1 is LGHNA and CDR2 YNFKEQ.